Listed below are T cell receptor beta chains from one sample, sequenced in a study of T cells in Graves' hyperthyroidism and ophthalmopathy. TCRdb analysed the multiplex PCR reads with MiXCR anew, one entry per CDR3 protein. The data show approximately 610,000 distinct CDR3 sequences, under 15% seen once. Sequenced material: blood. These receptor sequences come from a woman in her forties with Graves' ophthalmopathy. The CDR3 runs from the conserved cysteine through the conserved F or W. Fields, in order: J gene, D gene, clone size, V gene, CDR3 DNA, CDR3 protein. A D gene is named only where the DNA matches it firmly. Rows give clone size only sometimes, using once, few, many, or a class for an expanded clone.

>TRBJ1-3|TRBD1|NA|TRBV7-9
TGTGCCAGCAGCTCGGGGACAGTCTCTGGAAACACCATATATTTT
CASSSGTVSGNTIYF
>TRBJ2-7|NA|many|TRBV6-5
TGTGCCAGCAGTATCGACACCACCTACGAGCAGTACTTC
CASSIDTTYEQYF
>TRBJ2-7|NA|many|TRBV6-5
TGTGCCAGCAGTTACTCGGCGTCAGATTACGAGCAGTACTTC
CASSYSASDYEQYF
>TRBJ2-2|NA|many|TRBV7-2
TGTGCCAGCAGCAACCGACAGTTTACCGGGGAGCTGTTTTTT
CASSNRQFTGELFF
>TRBJ1-1|NA|many|TRBV29-1
TGCAGCGTTCTAGGTCCTGAAGCTTTCTTT
CSVLGPEAFF
>TRBJ2-7|TRBD1|NA|TRBV6-1
TGTGCCAGCAGTGGGCAGGGGGCCTCCTACGAGCAGTACTTC
CASSGQGASYEQYF
>TRBJ2-3|NA|few|TRBV19
TGTGCCAGTACCTACTCTAGGTTGGGGACAGATACGCAGTATTTT
CASTYSRLGTDTQYF
>TRBJ1-1|NA|many|TRBV30
TGTGCCTGGAGTGTGGGCAGCCACCCTGAAGCTTTCTTT
CAWSVGSHPEAFF
>TRBJ2-7|TRBD2|NA|TRBV18
TGTGCCAGCTCACCAGAAGTTAGCGGGCCCTACGAGCAGTACTTC
CASSPEVSGPYEQYF
>TRBJ2-5|NA|NA|TRBV28
TGTGCCAGCAGTTTATGGGCCCGGCGCACCTCCCAAGAGACCCAGTACTTC
CASSLWARRTSQETQYF
>TRBJ1-2|TRBD1|NA|TRBV19
TGTGCCAGTAGTATAGGGACCCGGGACAGGCTCTCTGGCTACACCTTC
CASSIGTRDRLSGYTF
>TRBJ2-5|TRBD2|many|TRBV12-5
TGTGCTAGTGGGCGGGAGAGGGGCCAAGAGACCCAGTACTTC
CASGRERGQETQYF
>TRBJ2-3|NA|many|TRBV12-3/TRBV12-4
TGTGCCAGCAGTTTTGGGCCTTCTAGCACAGATACGCAGTATTTT
CASSFGPSSTDTQYF
>TRBJ2-5|TRBD2|many|TRBV9
TGTGCCAGCAGCGTAGAGCCGGGACTAGCGGGATTATCCCAGTACTTC
CASSVEPGLAGLSQYF
>TRBJ2-7|TRBD2|many|TRBV20-1
TGCAGTGCTAGAGTGGGGACTAGAGCCTACGAGCAGTACTTC
CSARVGTRAYEQYF
>TRBJ2-1|NA|many|TRBV28
TGTGCCACCCTTCCCCCCGATCTGGGGGAGCAGTTCTTC
CATLPPDLGEQFF
>TRBJ2-3|TRBD2|NA|TRBV5-5
TGTGCCAGCAGCTTGGAAGCTAGCGGGAGGGTGACAGATACGCAGTATTTT
CASSLEASGRVTDTQYF
>TRBJ1-1|TRBD1|NA|TRBV5-1
TGCGCCAGCAGCCCCGGGACAGGGAAGTCTGAAGCTTTCTTT
CASSPGTGKSEAFF
>TRBJ2-7|TRBD1|NA|TRBV4-1
TGCGCCAGCAGCCAGACGGACAGGGCAGACTACGAGCAGTACTTC
CASSQTDRADYEQYF
>TRBJ2-7|TRBD2|many|TRBV6-2/TRBV6-3
TGTGCCAGCAGTTACTCGATAGCGGGAGGAGGGACCTACGAGCAGTACTTC
CASSYSIAGGGTYEQYF
>TRBJ2-7|TRBD1|many|TRBV28
TGTGCCAGCAGTTTCTTCCAGGGGGCCTACGAGCAGTACTTC
CASSFFQGAYEQYF
>TRBJ2-7|TRBD2|many|TRBV30
TGTGCCTGGAGTGCTGCTAGCGGGTCCTACGAGCAGTACTTC
CAWSAASGSYEQYF
>TRBJ1-5|NA|many|TRBV19
TGTGCCAGTAGCGGACCCCCTGGACAGCCCCAGCATTTT
CASSGPPGQPQHF
>TRBJ2-1|TRBD2|NA|TRBV11-2
TGTGCCAGCAGCTGGACTAGCGGGAGGAGCTATGAGCAGTTCTTC
CASSWTSGRSYEQFF
>TRBJ1-2|TRBD1|NA|TRBV12-3/TRBV12-4
TGTGCCAGCAGTTCCTCCCGGAGGGGGCATACGTTCGGTGACACCCGCTTC
CASSSSRRGHTFGDTRF
>TRBJ1-5|TRBD1|few|TRBV4-1
TGCGCCAGCAGCCACCCGGGACAGGGAATTGTTCAGCCCCAGCATTTT
CASSHPGQGIVQPQHF
>TRBJ1-5|TRBD1|many|TRBV20-1
TGCAGTGCGTCGACAGGGAATCAGCCCCAGCATTTT
CSASTGNQPQHF
>TRBJ2-5|TRBD2|many|TRBV19
TGTGCCAGTAGGAGGGCTAGCGGCCAAGAGACCCAGTACTTC
CASRRASGQETQYF
>TRBJ1-1|NA|many|TRBV30
TGTGCCTGGAGCCCAGGGATCGCTGAAGCTTTCTTT
CAWSPGIAEAFF
>TRBJ2-5|TRBD2|few|TRBV28
TGTGCCAGCAGTTCCATGGGACTAGCGGGTAGAGAGACCCAGTACTTC
CASSSMGLAGRETQYF
>TRBJ2-5|NA|many|TRBV3-1
TGTGCCAGCAGCCAAGTCGACCGGACGGCCCAAGAGACCCAGTACTTC
CASSQVDRTAQETQYF